This TCR beta chain was found in a study of cytomegalovirus exposure and HLA in healthy donors (TCRdb year 2017). As for the study more broadly: A later analysis indicated that the 130 or so validation repertoires were generated on the platform also employed for the 700 or so repertoires of the first cohort. The study combined high-throughput TCR immunosequencing, statistical association of individual TCRs with disease status, and machine learning to predict cytomegalovirus infection status. The study aimed to test whether signatures of past pathogen exposure could be identified by cataloging public T cell receptors. Along with the approximately 700-subject first cohort, a separate validation cohort of more than 90 different subjects was used. General findings and caveats noted by the study authors: Cytomegalovirus status was reported to be diagnosed by the classifier with high specificity and sensitivity in both the original and validation cohorts. It was suggested by the authors that the approach could potentially be generalized to other disease states and immunological phenotypes. A later analysis had no HLA typing for the validation cohort, so co-occurrence there was scored across all 110 or so repertoires. The study listed 150 to 200 TCR beta chains as associated with cytomegalovirus. In vitro tests confirmed that a few of the cytomegalovirus-associated TCR beta chains recognize cytomegalovirus antigens. Of the cluster scores, around 95% were above 0 in a later analysis, which found that TCRs clustered in the first cohort also tended to co-occur in the 90 to 150 validation repertoires. While some public TCRs were present in many individuals, most TCR sequences turned up only very rarely across donors.

For CDR1 and CDR2, the germline V gene lists SGHTS and YDEGEE. The trim is 2 bases for V and 4 bases for J, with a gap of 15 bases between the germline ends. Its CDR3 holds 15 amino acids, cysteine through phenylalanine. Just the 45-base CDR3 DNA is kept, in frame starting at base 1. Libraries were prepared through the immunoSEQ multiplex PCR assay. As for how the authors treated the data: A statistical classification framework was built for diagnosing cytomegalovirus status from the catalog of TCR beta chain sequences. TCRdb retrieved this table from immuneACCESS and kept in-frame rearrangements only. Not all clones are present; in checked studies, unresolved V genes account for under half, and no reason is known for the remainder. That table is the source of V, J and clone size, and D and trimming were worked out from the DNA. The sample contains about 98,000 clones, roughly 84% of them found a single time. Around 6.3% of the sample is in the top ten clones.

Donors formed part of the validation cohort, which comprised 120 subjects and was distinct from the first cohort of some 700 subjects. As for this clone: The specificity of this receptor is unknown. No base qualities exist here, and no much larger clone lies one base off it.

The TCR sequence derives from a man aged 18 to 30 in good health and CMV-seropositive. The sequence joins TRBV5-8 to TRBJ1-1; no D segment can be confidently identified. Specimen: PBMCs. This receptor has the CDR3 CASSFSLVEGTEAFF. The DNA reads as follows: TGTGCCAGCAGCTTCAGTTTGGTCGAGGGCACTGAAGCTTTCTTT.